These 26 T cell receptor beta chains were sequenced from one sample in a study of T cell changes during pregnancy in multiple sclerosis. The assay was immunoSEQ multiplex PCR, and TCRdb's table has in-frame clones only and misses some. The sample records about 48,000 clones, over 75% being singletons. The specimen was CD4+ T cells from peripheral blood mononuclear cells, collected in the second trimester of pregnancy. The receptor source for this set is a female donor with multiple sclerosis, enrolled in a pregnancy study.

In its sample, this clone ranks as medium-sized. The chain employs TRBV19 and TRBJ1-1; D gene uncertain. This CDR3 spans 16 amino acids. Germline values: CDR1 LNHDA, CDR2 SQIVND (reference sequence). Trimming took 3 bases from V and 7 from J, leaving 21 bases between them. The CDR3 DNA follows: TGTGCCAGTAGTATGGGTATGGCGTTCAGCAGCGGTGAAGCTTTCTTT. The encoded protein is CASSMGMAFSSGEAFF.

The CDR3 spells CASRRSDNEQFF. The CDR3 DNA reads TGTGCCAGTAGGCGCTCGGACAATGAGCAGTTCTTC. The V call is TRBV19, the J call TRBJ2-1; D remains unclear. CDR1 is LNHDA, CDR2 SQIVND, per germline (reference sequence). The CDR3 is 12 residues long. V lost 6 bases, J lost 5 bases, and 8 bases lay in between.

The chain uses TRBV18 and TRBJ2-7; D may be TRBD1 (6 bases). The CDR3 extends over 15 amino acids. The V end was cut by 3 bases, the J end by 2 bases, with 14 bases between. The V gene's germline CDR1 is KGHSH and CDR2 LQKENI. The DNA for the CDR3 is TGTGCCAGCTCACCGTACCGGGACACACCCTACGAGCAGTACTTC. Amino acid sequence: CASSPYRDTPYEQYF.

This chain links TRBV14 with TRBJ1-1; D uncertain. V gave up 7 bases and J gave up 1 base, with 10 bases separating them. The CDR3 is 13 residues long. Germline values: CDR1 SGHDN, CDR2 FVKESK. The CDR3, as DNA: TGTGCCAGCACCCATACACCGAACACTGAAGCTTTCTTT. Residues: CASTHTPNTEAFF.

This rearrangement joins TRBV19 to TRBJ1-1, with 9 bases lining up with TRBD1. This CDR3 comprises 13 residues. V shed 5 bases and J 5 bases; nucleotides not matched to a gene: 3. CDR1 LNHDA and CDR2 SQIVND come from the germline V gene (reference sequence). The chain's CDR3 is CASSATGGTEAFF. The CDR3, as DNA: TGTGCCAGTAGTGCGACAGGGGGGACTGAAGCTTTCTTT. Based on the CDR3 plus reference TRBV19 and TRBJ1-1, the full variable domain is DGGITQSPKYLFRKEGQNVTLSCEQNLNHDAMYWYRQDPGQGLRLIYYSQIVNDFQKGDIAEGYSVSREKKESFPLTVTSAQKNPTAFYLCASSATGGTEAFFGQGTRLTVV.

The chain carries TRBV2 and TRBJ2-7; D perhaps matches TRBD1 (5 bases). CDR3 length: 14 amino acids. With 6 bases removed from V and 7 bases from J, the gap between germline ends came to 19 bases. Germline V gene lookup returns CDR1 SNHLY and CDR2 FYNNEI. The CDR3 sequence: CASRGLIRAQEQYF. In DNA form, the CDR3 reads TGTGCCAGCAGGGGATTAATCAGGGCGCAAGAGCAGTACTTC.

V is TRBV14 and J is TRBJ1-2; D gene unclear. This CDR3 spans 13 amino acids. Germline CDR1 SGHDN, CDR2 FVKESK. Trimming cost V 1 base and J 4 bases, with 7 bases left between them. CDR3 amino acids: CASSQGGIYGYTF. The CDR3 bases are TGTGCCAGCAGCCAAGGAGGAATCTATGGCTACACCTTC. Full variable domain (remainder filled in from reference TRBV14 and TRBJ1-2): EAGVTQFPSHSVIEKGQTVTLRCDPISGHDNLYWYRRVMGKEIKFLLHFVKESKQDESGMPNNRFLAERTGGTYSTLKVQPAELEDSGVYFCASSQGGIYGYTFGSGTRLTVV.

The CDR3 bases are TGTGCCAGTAGGTCCGGAGCGGGGGCACCCCATGGCTACACCTTC. Protein product: CASRSGAGAPHGYTF. The J gene is TRBJ1-2, the V gene TRBV9; perhaps TRBD1 as D (6 bases). Germline CDR1 SGDLS, CDR2 YYNGEE. The CDR3 spans 15 residues. Trimming left V 8 bases short and J 6 bases short, with 23 bases between.

This clone was detected once. The chain joins TRBV6-5 to TRBJ2-7, with 11 positions matching TRBD2. CDR1 and CDR2 from the germline V gene are MNHEY and SVGAGI. After removal of 7 bases from V and 2 bases from J, the junction contained 4 bases not matched to a gene. The CDR3 runs 14 residues. The CDR3 reads CASIGTSGTYEQYF. As DNA, the CDR3 is TGTGCCAGCATAGGGACTAGCGGTACCTACGAGCAGTACTTC.

This clone was recorded a few times. The V call is TRBV27, the J call TRBJ1-5, with 9 positions matching TRBD1. Germline assignment: CDR1 MNHEY and CDR2 SMNVEV (reference sequence). The trim removed 4 bases at V and 7 bases at J, leaving 8 bases unmatched. The CDR3 length is 15 residues. The CDR3 DNA reads as TGTGCCAGCAGTTCTAACAGGGGGCGGTGGCAGCCCCAGCATTTT. Amino acid sequence: CASSSNRGRWQPQHF.

This sequence joins TRBV6-1 and TRBJ1-2, with 9 bases lining up with TRBD1. Trimming cost V 2 bases and J 6 bases; bases outside gene matches: 10. CDR3 size: 16 residues. Germline CDR1 is MNHNS and CDR2 is SASEGT. The CDR3 DNA reads TGTGCCAGCAGTGAAAATGTTCCGGGGACAGGGAATGGCTACACCTTC. Residues: CASSENVPGTGNGYTF.

DNA of the CDR3: TGTGCCAGCAGCCCCATGTGGGGGGGTTCGGAAAAACTGTTTTTT. The encoded protein is CASSPMWGGSEKLFF. The chain is built from TRBV7-2 and TRBJ1-4; D is possibly TRBD1 (5 bases). Germline V gives CDR1 SGHTA, CDR2 FQGNSA. The germline V and J ends were trimmed by 5 bases and 8 bases, with 18 bases remaining between them. CDR3 size: 15 residues.

About this clone: Other DNA variants within this sample encode the same CDR3. V gene TRBV29-1 combines with J gene TRBJ1-1; 8 bases agree with TRBD1. CDR1 is SQVTM and CDR2 is ANQGSEA in the germline V gene. The V gene end was trimmed by 1 base and the J gene end by 5 bases; junction bases not matched to a gene: 3. This CDR3 is 13 amino acids long. The CDR3 DNA reads TGCAGCGTTGAAGGAACAGGGGGGACTGAAGCTTTCTTT. Residues: CSVEGTGGTEAFF.

J is TRBJ2-1 and V is TRBV10-1; no reliable D call. CDR3 length equals 12 residues. Trimming cost V 3 bases and J 9 bases, with 9 bases left between them. Germline lookup yields CDR1 WNHNN and CDR2 SYGVQD (reference sequence). DNA for the CDR3: TGCGCCAGCAGTGATAATCTTAGTGAGCAGTTCTTC. As protein: CASSDNLSEQFF.

The chain employs TRBV6-5 and TRBJ2-7, with TRBD2 matching 9 bases. V shed 8 bases, J shed 2 bases, and the junction held 4 bases outside the gene matches. CDR1 and CDR2 (germline): MNHEY, SVGAGI. CDR3 length equals 13 residues. CDR3 DNA sequence: TGTGCCAGCCGGCCTAGCGGGACCTACGAGCAGTACTTC. Translating gives CASRPSGTYEQYF.

This clone was seen only once. The gene calls are TRBV5-1 and TRBJ1-1, with 11 bases lining up with TRBD1. The V gene end was trimmed by 4 bases and the J gene end by 4 bases; junction bases not matched to a gene: 18. This CDR3 is 19 amino acids long. Germline CDR1 SGHRS, CDR2 YFSETQ. The CDR3 protein is CASSKTGTGGLFESTEAFF. In DNA form, the CDR3 reads TGCGCCAGCAGCAAGACCGGGACAGGGGGACTTTTTGAATCCACTGAAGCTTTCTTT.

The chain recombines TRBV19 with TRBJ1-2; 7 bases agree with TRBD1. Germline assignment: CDR1 LNHDA and CDR2 SQIVND (reference sequence). The CDR3 is 13 amino acids. V was pared by 8 bases and J by 3 bases, with 6 bases of the junction left unmatched. The CDR3 loop reads CASDDRADYGYTF. In DNA, the CDR3 is TGTGCCAGTGATGACAGGGCGGACTATGGCTACACCTTC.

The chain combines TRBV5-4 with TRBJ2-4; TRBD1 matches 7 bases. The CDR3 has 17 amino acids. Germline CDR1 reads SGHNT; CDR2 reads YYREEE (reference sequence). The trim removed 0 bases at V and 0 bases at J, leaving 6 bases unmatched. CDR3 loop: CASSLELTGLAKNIQYF. The CDR3 bases are TGTGCCAGCAGCTTGGAGTTGACAGGGTTAGCCAAAAACATTCAGTACTTC. The variable domain in full, with the rest retrieved from reference TRBV5-4 and TRBJ2-4, is ETGVTQSPTHLIKTRGQQVTLRCSSQSGHNTVSWYQQALGQGPQFIFQYYREEENGRGNFPPRFSGLQFPNYSSELNVNALELDDSALYLCASSLELTGLAKNIQYFGAGTRLSVL.

The V gene is TRBV10-1, the J gene TRBJ2-1; TRBD2 matches 7 bases. The CDR3 spans 15 residues. The V gene end was trimmed by 6 bases and the J gene end by 5 bases; junction bases not matched to a gene: 10. The germline gives CDR1 WNHNN, CDR2 SYGVQD (reference sequence). Here the CDR3 reads CASSPRLAADNEQFF. Here the CDR3 DNA reads TGCGCCAGCAGCCCCCGACTAGCCGCAGACAATGAGCAGTTCTTC.

The J gene is TRBJ2-3, the V gene TRBV4-1, with 10 bases fitting TRBD2. CDR1 and CDR2 (germline): MGHRA, YSYEKL. V lost 2 bases to trimming and J lost 4 bases; unmatched junction nucleotides: 9. CDR3 length: 17 residues. The CDR3 here is CASSQPPSGRSADTQYF. Written as DNA, the CDR3 is TGCGCCAGCAGCCAACCCCCTAGCGGGAGATCGGCAGATACGCAGTATTTT.

The CDR3 coding sequence is TGTGCCAGCAGGGGGCCGGGCACTGAAGCTTTCTTT. Amino acid sequence: CASRGPGTEAFF. This chain joins TRBV2 and TRBJ1-1; D is perhaps TRBD1 (5 bases). Germline loops: CDR1 SNHLY, CDR2 FYNNEI. V was pared by 6 bases and J by 4 bases, with 9 bases between. The CDR3 runs to 12 residues.

This sequence joins TRBV9 and TRBJ2-5; 10 positions agree with TRBD2. Germline CDR1 and CDR2: SGDLS and YYNGEE. After removal of 0 bases from V and 1 base from J, the junction contained 3 bases not matched to a gene. This CDR3 has 16 residues. The CDR3 protein is CASSVVGLAAQETQYF. The CDR3 DNA is TGTGCCAGCAGCGTAGTAGGACTAGCGGCCCAAGAGACCCAGTACTTC.

This chain connects TRBV4-2 to TRBJ2-5; TRBD2 matches 10 bases. This CDR3 contains 21 residues. Germline V lookup: CDR1 LGHNA, CDR2 YNFKEQ. V trimming: 4 bases; J trimming: 5 bases; junction bases outside the gene matches: 25. The CDR3 reads CASSRRTGPPTAGGPRETQYF. Here the CDR3 DNA reads TGTGCCAGCAGCCGGCGGACAGGTCCTCCCACAGCGGGAGGGCCTAGGGAGACCCAGTACTTC.

V and J are TRBV6-5 and TRBJ2-1, with TRBD1 matching 8 bases. The CDR3 spans 15 residues. In germline, CDR1 is MNHEY, CDR2 SVGAGI. V dropped 4 bases and J dropped 3; count of bases not matched to a gene: 5. The CDR3 protein is CASSSDRGIYNEQFF. CDR3 coding DNA: TGTGCCAGCAGTTCCGACAGGGGAATCTACAATGAGCAGTTCTTC.

The chain is built from TRBV7-2 and TRBJ2-7; 8 bases match TRBD2. The CDR3 contains 15 residues. Unmatched junction bases numbered 8, after V lost 1 base and J lost 6 bases. Germline V CDR1 and CDR2: SGHTA, FQGNSA. CDR3 DNA: TGTGCCAGCAGCTTAGGCGGGAGGCAATACGGCGAGCAGTACTTC. Encoded protein: CASSLGGRQYGEQYF.

The rearrangement links TRBV6-6 to TRBJ2-2; 9 bases match TRBD1. With V trimmed by 8 bases and J by 5 bases, 9 bases remained unmatched. The CDR3 contains 15 residues. The germline CDR1 and CDR2 sequences are MNHNY and SVGAGI (reference sequence). CDR3 loop: CASLPGTGWTGELFF. The DNA of the CDR3 is TGTGCCAGCCTCCCCGGGACAGGGTGGACCGGGGAGCTGTTTTTT.